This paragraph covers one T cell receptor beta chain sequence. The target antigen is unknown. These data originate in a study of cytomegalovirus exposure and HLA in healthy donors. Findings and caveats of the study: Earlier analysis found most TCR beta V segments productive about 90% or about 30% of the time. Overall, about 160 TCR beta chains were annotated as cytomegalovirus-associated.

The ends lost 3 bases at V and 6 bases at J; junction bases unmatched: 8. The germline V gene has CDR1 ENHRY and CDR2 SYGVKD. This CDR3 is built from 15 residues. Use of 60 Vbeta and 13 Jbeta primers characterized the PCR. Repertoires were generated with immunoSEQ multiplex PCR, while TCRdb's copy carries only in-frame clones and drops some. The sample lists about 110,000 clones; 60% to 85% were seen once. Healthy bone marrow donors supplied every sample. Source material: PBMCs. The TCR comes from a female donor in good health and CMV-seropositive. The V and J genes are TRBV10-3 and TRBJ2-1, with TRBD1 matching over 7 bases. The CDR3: CAISDPQGLGNEQFF. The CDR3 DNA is TGTGCCATCAGTGATCCACAGGGGCTTGGCAATGAGCAGTTCTTC.